Below are 20 T cell receptor beta chains sequenced from a single sample in a study of T-cell reconstitution after alpha-beta-depleted transplantation in children. The TCRbeta library was prepared with unique molecular identifiers. MiXCR, run by TCRdb on the PCR reads, gives a single entry per CDR3 protein. The table shows 530,000 or so distinct CDR3 sequences, with 27% occurring only once. This sample comprised PBMCs, obtained before TCRalphabeta/CD19-depleted stem cell transplant. These receptors were taken from a boy younger than two with Wiskott-Aldrich syndrome, due to receive a stem cell transplant.

This clonotype showed up just once. The chain employs TRBV12-3 or TRBV12-4 and TRBJ1-1; D ambiguous. The length of the CDR3 is 13 residues. Trimming took 1 base from V and 3 from J, leaving 6 bases between them. This chain's CDR3 is CASSLVTYTEAFF. The DNA for the CDR3 is TGTGCCAGCAGTTTAGTTACGTACACTGAAGCTTTCTTT.

The sample holds a few counts of this clonotype. The chain joins TRBV20-1 to TRBJ2-5, with 11 bases matching TRBD2. Germline values: CDR1 DFQATT, CDR2 SNEGSKA (reference sequence). Trimming removed 0 bases from V and 4 bases from J; junction bases left unmatched: 4. The CDR3 runs to 15 residues. In nucleotides, the CDR3 is TGCAGTGCTAGAGATTCTAGCGGGAGGAGAGAGACCCAGTACTTC. Amino acids: CSARDSSGRRETQYF.

This clonotype has a handful of counts. This chain uses TRBV5-1 with TRBJ2-7; tentatively, D is TRBD2 (6 bases). Trimming took off 1 base at V and 3 bases at J, with 11 bases between the two ends. The CDR3 totals 14 residues. Germline lookup yields CDR1 SGHRS and CDR2 YFSETQ. The CDR3 here is CASSLWGTDYEQYF. Here the CDR3 DNA reads TGCGCCAGCAGCTTGTGGGGGACTGACTACGAGCAGTACTTC.

This clonotype has at least ten counts. J is TRBJ2-2 and V is TRBV13, with no clear D. Germline V lookup: CDR1 PRHDT, CDR2 FYEKMQ (reference sequence). V shed 0 bases and J shed 1 base, with 6 bases lying between them. The CDR3 consists of 15 residues. Here the CDR3 DNA reads TGTGCCAGCAGCTTAGGGCGGCAGAACACCGGGGAGCTGTTTTTT. Its translation is CASSLGRQNTGELFF.

The chain couples TRBV10-3 to TRBJ2-1, with 10 bases matching TRBD2. In germline, CDR1 is ENHRY, CDR2 SYGVKD. CDR3 length equals 17 residues. The ends lost 10 bases at V and 0 bases at J; junction bases unmatched: 12. CDR3 sequence: CATGTLGLAASYNEQFF. CDR3 nucleotides: TGTGCCACCGGGACGTTAGGACTAGCGGCCTCCTACAATGAGCAGTTCTTC.

The V gene is TRBV23-1, the J gene TRBJ2-7, with D unresolved. TRBV23-1 is given ORF status, its function remaining uncertain. The CDR3 covers 16 residues. V was pared by 0 bases and J by 2 bases, with 14 bases between. The CDR3 loop is CASSQSISGPPYEQYF. The CDR3 nucleotides are TGCGCCAGCAGTCAATCGATATCCGGCCCGCCCTACGAGCAGTACTTC.

This clonotype has only a few counts. The chain combines TRBV10-3 with TRBJ2-3; 14 bases agree with TRBD2. The V gene end was trimmed by 4 bases and the J gene end by 3 bases; junction bases not matched to a gene: 6. The CDR3 is made up of 17 amino acids. The germline V gene encodes CDR1 ENHRY and CDR2 SYGVKD. As DNA, the CDR3 is TGTGCCATCAGTGCTGGGACTAGCGGGAGTGTTACAGATACGCAGTATTTT. It specifies CAISAGTSGSVTDTQYF.

V and J are TRBV9 and TRBJ2-1; 9 bases align to TRBD2. CDR3 length: 16 amino acids. V shed 0 bases and J 5 bases; nucleotides not matched to a gene: 6. Germline values: CDR1 SGDLS, CDR2 YYNGEE. The CDR3 reads CASSVATGLAHNEQFF. The DNA of the CDR3 is TGTGCCAGCAGCGTAGCCACCGGACTAGCGCACAATGAGCAGTTCTTC.

As regards this clonotype: The conserved closing phenylalanine or tryptophan is absent in this CDR3, likely reflecting a read error. This sequence joins TRBV7-9 and TRBJ2-1; D uncertain. The CDR3 extends over 12 amino acids. The germline V gene encodes CDR1 SEHNR and CDR2 FQNEAQ (reference sequence). V dropped 6 bases and J dropped 9 bases, with 12 bases sitting between them. The CDR3 sequence is CASSPELGEQFS. CDR3 DNA sequence: TGTGCCAGCAGTCCTGAGTTGGGTGAGCAGTTCTCC.

V usage is TRBV20-1 and J usage is TRBJ2-3; 10 positions match TRBD2. The germline V gene has CDR1 DFQATT and CDR2 SNEGSKA (reference sequence). The CDR3 totals 13 residues. Trimming removed 5 bases from V and 6 bases from J; junction bases left unmatched: 5. The CDR3 loop is CSAQREGGDTQYF. The CDR3 DNA reads as TGCAGTGCTCAGCGGGAGGGCGGTGATACGCAGTATTTT.

The V call is TRBV10-3, the J call TRBJ2-5, with D possibly TRBD2 on 5 matching bases. Germline CDR1 reads ENHRY; CDR2 reads SYGVKD. Trimming removed 4 bases from V and 5 bases from J, with 11 bases in between. The CDR3 sequence is 13 residues long. The CDR3 reads CAISAWGAETQYF. CDR3 nucleotides: TGTGCCATCAGTGCGTGGGGAGCGGAGACCCAGTACTTC.

The chain uses TRBV7-8 and TRBJ2-3; D unclear. With 1 base removed from V and 4 bases from J, the gap between germline ends came to 9 bases. The CDR3 runs 14 residues. CDR1 and CDR2 (germline): SGHVS, FQNEAQ. As DNA, the CDR3 is TGTGCCAGCAGCTTAGTAACAGTCCCAGATACGCAGTATTTT. It yields the protein CASSLVTVPDTQYF.

This clonotype was detected a few times. The gene calls are TRBV27 and TRBJ2-1, with D hard to call. Trimming took off 1 base at V and 1 base at J, with 11 bases between the two ends. Per the germline V gene, CDR1 is MNHEY and CDR2 is SMNVEV (reference sequence). The CDR3 length is 16 residues. The CDR3: CASSLFAKRSYNEQFF. The CDR3 DNA reads as TGTGCCAGCAGTTTATTTGCCAAACGATCCTACAATGAGCAGTTCTTC.

The gene calls are TRBV5-1 and TRBJ2-1, with 11 nucleotides matching TRBD2. Germline CDR1 reads SGHRS; CDR2 reads YFSETQ. This CDR3 contains 17 residues. The trim removed 1 base at V and 6 bases at J, leaving 9 bases unmatched. The CDR3 nucleotides are TGCGCCAGCAGCTTGTCCAGACTAGCGGGAAATGGCAATGAGCAGTTCTTC. It codes for CASSLSRLAGNGNEQFF.

The chain couples TRBV5-1 to TRBJ2-6; 7 bases line up with TRBD1. The germline V gene encodes CDR1 SGHRS and CDR2 YFSETQ. J lost 0 bases, V lost 4 bases, and 10 bases had no gene match. This CDR3 is 18 amino acids long. CDR3 sequence: CASSHYGQVTSGANVLTF. CDR3 DNA: TGCGCCAGCAGCCACTACGGACAGGTGACCTCTGGGGCCAACGTCCTGACTTTC.

This clonotype turned up a few times. V and J are TRBV30 and TRBJ2-7; D may be TRBD2 (7 bases). With 1 base removed from V and 2 bases from J, the gap between germline ends came to 12 bases. CDR1 and CDR2 (germline): GTSNPN, SVGIG (reference sequence). The CDR3 consists of 14 residues. The CDR3 here is CAWSGGGAPYEQYF. The CDR3, as DNA: TGTGCCTGGAGTGGTGGGGGGGCACCCTACGAGCAGTACTTC.

This clonotype was seen a handful of times. The genes are TRBV5-1 and TRBJ2-1; possibly TRBD2 for D (6 bases). Per the germline V gene, CDR1 is SGHRS and CDR2 is YFSETQ. The CDR3 length is 17 residues. V gave up 1 base and J gave up 0 bases, with 14 bases separating them. The chain's CDR3 is CASSLRASESSYNEQFF. CDR3 coding DNA: TGCGCCAGCAGCTTGCGGGCTAGCGAAAGCTCCTACAATGAGCAGTTCTTC.

The V gene is TRBV27, the J gene TRBJ2-1; 9 bases align to TRBD2. The V segment lost 6 bases and the J segment 6 bases; nucleotides outside the gene matches: 12. The CDR3 extends over 16 amino acids. Germline values: CDR1 MNHEY, CDR2 SMNVEV (reference sequence). The CDR3 spells CASSRRVAGDLNEQFF. In nucleotides, the CDR3 is TGTGCCAGCAGCAGGAGAGTAGCGGGAGATCTCAATGAGCAGTTCTTC.

This chain connects TRBV20-1 to TRBJ2-7, with 9 bases matching TRBD2. The CDR3 is 13 amino acids. Germline CDR1 is DFQATT and CDR2 is SNEGSKA (reference sequence). Losses at the gene ends were 6 bases for V and 3 bases for J; bases not matched to a gene: 6. The CDR3 region is CSAQAGGDYEQYF. DNA for the CDR3: TGCAGTGCCCAAGCGGGAGGCGACTACGAGCAGTACTTC.

The sample holds a few counts of this clonotype. The chain carries TRBV7-3 and TRBJ1-1; D perhaps matches TRBD1 (6 bases). Germline assignment: CDR1 SGHTA and CDR2 FQGTGA. The CDR3 totals 16 residues. Trimming cost V 0 bases and J 1 base, with 12 bases left between them. The CDR3 loop is CASSLTKPGQNTEAFF. CDR3 nucleotide sequence: TGTGCCAGCAGCTTAACTAAACCGGGACAGAACACTGAAGCTTTCTTT.